These T cell receptor beta chains were read from a single sample in a study of T cell responses to AZD1222 COVID-19 vaccine. Profiled with immunoSEQ multiplex PCR; TCRdb holds only in-frame clones, not every one. The sample lists fewer than 90,000 clones, around nine tenths occurring once. Material: peripheral blood, obtained 28 days after the second AZD1222 dose. The receptors come from an adult who received the AZD1222 COVID-19 vaccine. Both conserved end residues are part of each CDR3. The D gene is left open where the match is weak.

V gene	D gene	J gene	CDR3 protein
TRBV5-8	.	TRBJ1-2	CAAEGANYGYTF
TRBV27	TRBD1	TRBJ1-2	CASSFLGTALYGYTF
TRBV14	.	TRBJ2-4	CASSQGIGWVGAKNIQYF
TRBV2	TRBD1	TRBJ2-7	CASSDTGTGLSQYF
TRBV7-9	.	TRBJ1-6	CASSLAPAGRSYSPLHF
TRBV7-2	TRBD2	TRBJ2-7	CASSIGTSGTYEQYF
TRBV19	.	TRBJ2-5	CASSLKQGIGQTQYF
TRBV5-6	.	TRBJ1-1	CASSSTGPGSTEAFF
TRBV28	.	TRBJ1-1	CASSLRETEAFF
TRBV13	TRBD1	TRBJ2-5	CASSFLDRGAQETQYF
TRBV5-1	.	TRBJ2-7	CASGDPVGSHEQYF
TRBV9	.	TRBJ1-6	CASSPTGTPYNSPLHF
TRBV7-9	.	TRBJ2-3	CASLRTMSTDTQYF
TRBV5-5	.	TRBJ1-6	CASSLGSLQAINSPLHF
TRBV15	.	TRBJ1-1	CATSRGGIRKTEAFF
TRBV5-1	TRBD2	TRBJ2-3	CASSPPRLASGVTDTQYF
TRBV29-1	.	TRBJ1-1	CSANFVPEAFF
TRBV5-1	.	TRBJ2-5	CASSLGRIGQGFRETQYF
TRBV6-5	TRBD1	TRBJ1-6	CASSYLLDRGPLHF
TRBV18	TRBD2	TRBJ2-2	CASSPGTSVNTGELFF
TRBV5-1	.	TRBJ1-2	CASSLSPGGYTF
TRBV27	.	TRBJ2-3	CASSPGPGGPPDTQYF
TRBV28	.	TRBJ1-3	CASVSYTGNTIYF
TRBV27	.	TRBJ2-3	CASSTLTDTQYF
TRBV15	.	TRBJ2-7	CATSRDRGLGSEQYF
TRBV5-1	TRBD1	TRBJ1-1	CASSFNPTGGLSTEAFF
TRBV11-2	TRBD1	TRBJ2-2	CASSSLGGTGETGELFF
TRBV19	.	TRBJ1-4	CASSIPGGNEKLFF
TRBV6-5	.	TRBJ2-7	CACTGFYEQYF
TRBV19	.	TRBJ1-2	CASSAENMLYGYTF
TRBV24-1	TRBD2	TRBJ2-7	CATSGVAGGSNYEQYF
TRBV28	.	TRBJ2-4	CASSLQNIQYF
TRBV30	.	TRBJ1-4	CAWRSFGATNEKLFF
TRBV29-1	TRBD1	TRBJ1-3	CSVGQVSGNTIYF
TRBV11-1	.	TRBJ1-1	CASSLSLVNTEAFF
TRBV19	.	TRBJ2-7	CASSIRGGGVYEQYF
TRBV6-2/TRBV6-3	.	TRBJ1-5	CASSYSPRAGNQPQHF
TRBV6-5	.	TRBJ1-1	CASSLRDTEAFF
TRBV2	.	TRBJ1-6	CASSPLLGVNSPLHF
TRBV9	TRBD1	TRBJ2-7	CASSVATGVYEQYF
TRBV2	.	TRBJ1-1	CASSARGYTEAFF
TRBV7-2	TRBD1	TRBJ1-5	CASSRGTERNQPQHF
TRBV7-2	TRBD1	TRBJ2-5	CASSRTGGAGETQYF
TRBV5-1	TRBD2	TRBJ2-3	CASSSTSGTSTDTQYF
TRBV6-4	.	TRBJ2-3	CASSEADTQYF
TRBV6-5	.	TRBJ2-6	CASRDGGSGANVLTF
TRBV10-2	.	TRBJ1-5	CASSDFHSNQPQHF
TRBV4-2	TRBD1	TRBJ2-6	CASSPPGRGRTGANVLTF
TRBV5-1	.	TRBJ1-1	CASSLYLRGNTEAFF
TRBV6-5	.	TRBJ1-3	CASRNQDTIYF
TRBV12-3/TRBV12-4	.	TRBJ2-3	CASSLTDTQYF
TRBV3-1/TRBV3-2	TRBD1	TRBJ1-1	CASTRGQMNTEAFF
TRBV7-2	.	TRBJ1-4	CASSVGTANEKLFF
TRBV5-1	.	TRBJ2-7	CASSLITGGAYEQYF
TRBV5-1	TRBD1	TRBJ2-7	CASSLGGPRDRGYEQYF
TRBV7-9	.	TRBJ1-5	CASSLTGLRGFNQPQHF
TRBV11-2	.	TRBJ1-4	CASSSTYRDEKLFF
TRBV6-6	.	TRBJ1-3	CASSYWGVSGNTIYF
TRBV6-1	TRBD2	TRBJ2-5	CASSVASGRWETQYF